Listed below are T cell receptor beta chains from one sample, sequenced in a study of CD8+ T cells in alopecia areata. The data were produced by immunoSEQ multiplex PCR, yet TCRdb's version contains in-frame clones alone and is incomplete. The sample carries about 97,000 clones, 60% recorded once. The specimen was CD8+ T cells sorted from blood, collected at roughly week 58, from a patient treated with tofacitinib. Receptor source: a human donor with alopecia areata. CDR3s include the opening cysteine and the closing phenylalanine or tryptophan. The D gene is left open where the match is weak. The listing skips clone size in some rows; elsewhere it reads once, few, many or a size class.

DNA	CDR3	size	V	D	length	J
TGTGCCAGAGCGGTCGAGGACATTCAGTACTTC	CARAVEDIQYF	few	TRBV6-5	-	11	TRBJ2-4
TGTGCCAGCAGCTTTTCGGTACAGGGCGAGCAGTACTTC	CASSFSVQGEQYF	few	TRBV7-8	-	13	TRBJ2-7
TGTGCCAGCAGCCCAGAGCACAGGGTCGATTTCAACACCTTC	CASSPEHRVDFNTF	-	TRBV7-9	-	14	TRBJ1-2
TGTGCTAGTGGTTTGGTAGGCCTCTCTGACAGGGTACAGGGTGGCTACACCTTC	CASGLVGLSDRVQGGYTF	-	TRBV12-5	TRBD1	18	TRBJ1-2
TGTGCCATCAGTGAGTCAAGGGATCTAGCGGGGGCCCTCGAGAAGGGTACGCAGTATTTT	CAISESRDLAGALEKGTQYF	-	TRBV10-3	TRBD2	20	TRBJ2-3
TGTGCCAGCAGCACCAACAAGTACGAGCAGTACTTC	CASSTNKYEQYF	-	TRBV7-2	-	12	TRBJ2-7
TGCGCCAGCAGCCACTCGGAGACCCAGTACTTC	CASSHSETQYF	-	TRBV4-1	-	11	TRBJ2-5
TGTGCCAGCACCTCGGAGGGGAGAAGCACAGATACGCAGTATTTT	CASTSEGRSTDTQYF	-	TRBV2	-	15	TRBJ2-3
TGTGCCACCAGCAGAGATTGGGTCGGGGGCAGCAATCAGCCCCAGCATTTT	CATSRDWVGGSNQPQHF	-	TRBV15	-	17	TRBJ1-5
TGTGCCAGCAGTGAATACAGGGGGTGGACTGAAGCTTTCTTT	CASSEYRGWTEAFF	-	TRBV6-1	TRBD1	14	TRBJ1-1
TGTGCCAGCAGCACACGGACAGGGTACGGTGGCTACACCTTC	CASSTRTGYGGYTF	-	TRBV5-8	TRBD1	14	TRBJ1-2
TGTGCCAGCAGCGAGGGACAGGGGTCCCTAGGGGAGCAGTTCTTC	CASSEGQGSLGEQFF	-	TRBV5-5	TRBD1	15	TRBJ2-1
TGTGCCAGCATGCGGTCTGAGACCCAGTACTTC	CASMRSETQYF	-	TRBV7-6	-	11	TRBJ2-5
TGTGCCAGCAGCGTCCCTTTAGCGGGGGGCTACACAGATACGCAGTATTTT	CASSVPLAGGYTDTQYF	-	TRBV9	TRBD2	17	TRBJ2-3
TGTGCCAGCAGCCCTACTGCTGATTTAAGGGCTGATACGCAGTATTTT	CASSPTADLRADTQYF	few	TRBV7-8	-	16	TRBJ2-3
TGTGCCAGCAGCTTAAGCTCGGTAGATACGCAGTATTTT	CASSLSSVDTQYF	-	TRBV7-8	-	13	TRBJ2-3
TGTGCCAGCAGCTTAGCCGGGACAGAAAAAAACTATGGCTACACCTTC	CASSLAGTEKNYGYTF	-	TRBV13	TRBD1	16	TRBJ1-2